The clone carrying this T cell receptor (beta chain) was recorded a few times. This sample stems from a study of regulatory T cells in long-lasting Graves disease. HTBI primers from iRepertoire and Arm-PCR of CDR3 regions yielded the TCR beta libraries. TCRdb re-called the multiplex PCR reads with MiXCR, one entry per CDR3 protein. The table shows around 460,000 distinct CDR3 sequences, with approximately 23% occurring only once. The time point: persistent/refractory GD, antithyroid drugs over 5 years with positive TRAb. From RNA extracted from PBMCs, the TCR library was made. From each patient, about 8.5 milliliters of peripheral blood was drawn and collected into an EDTA anticoagulant tube. In germline, CDR1 is MDHEN, CDR2 SYDVKM. The CDR3 length is 15 residues. Trimming left V 6 bases short and J 5 bases short, with 16 bases between.

J is TRBJ1-4 and V is TRBV28; D possibly corresponds to TRBD1 (5 bases). The source is a female donor with Graves disease. This material consisted of peripheral blood mononuclear cells (PBMCs), taken when the disease was refractory, from a patient treated with antithyroid drugs. Here the CDR3 DNA reads TGTGCCAGCAGACCCACCGGGACGCCAAATGAAAAACTGTTTTTT. Its translation is CASRPTGTPNEKLFF. The full variable domain, its missing parts supplied by reference TRBV28 and TRBJ1-4, is DVKVTQSSRYLVKRTGEKVFLECVQDMDHENMFWYRQDPGLGLRLIYFSYDVKMKEKGDIPEGYSVSREKKERFSLILESASTNQTSMYLCASRPTGTPNEKLFFGSGTQLSVL.